A single sample is the source of the 7 T cell receptor beta chains below, sequenced in a study of cytomegalovirus exposure and HLA in healthy donors. The PCR was carried out with 60 Vbeta primers and 13 Jbeta primers. The assay was immunoSEQ multiplex PCR, and TCRdb's table has in-frame clones only and misses some. The data show around 130,000 clones, with approximately 80% seen just once and under 3% held by the top ten. The sample taken for sequencing was PBMCs. These TCRs come from a woman aged 18-29 years in good health and CMV-seropositive.

The genes are TRBV4-1 and TRBJ2-7; 10 nucleotides agree with TRBD1. CDR1 and CDR2 (germline): MGHRA, YSYEKL. This CDR3 has 16 amino acids. V lost 2 bases to trimming and J lost 4 bases; unmatched junction nucleotides: 8. CDR3 sequence reads: CASSQYWGDRGYEQYF. The DNA for the CDR3 is TGCGCCAGCAGCCAATACTGGGGGGACAGGGGTTACGAGCAGTACTTC.

V and J are TRBV4-1 and TRBJ2-3, with 8 nucleotides matching TRBD1. Trimming at V came to 3 bases and at J to 4 bases, leaving 9 bases not matched to a gene. CDR1 MGHRA and CDR2 YSYEKL come from the germline V gene. The length of the CDR3 is 16 residues. The CDR3 nucleotides are TGCGCCAGCAGCCAGGGGACAGGAGGTGGTCCAGATACGCAGTATTTT. It translates to CASSQGTGGGPDTQYF.

This clone was seen only once. The chain couples TRBV28 to TRBJ1-6; D is unresolved. CDR1 is MDHEN, CDR2 SYDVKM, per germline. The CDR3 is 15 amino acids. V was clipped by 2 bases and J by 7 bases, with 12 bases between them. The CDR3 sequence is CASSLDGGLNSPLHF. The CDR3 nucleotides are TGTGCCAGCAGTTTAGATGGCGGACTAAATTCACCCCTCCACTTT. The full variable domain, in which reference TRBV28 and TRBJ1-6 provide the parts outside the CDR3, is DVKVTQSSRYLVKRTGEKVFLECVQDMDHENMFWYRQDPGLGLRLIYFSYDVKMKEKGDIPEGYSVSREKKERFSLILESASTNQTSMYLCASSLDGGLNSPLHFGNGTRLTVT.

Only a few counts were recorded for this clone. This chain connects TRBV28 to TRBJ2-5, with D possibly being TRBD2 (5 bases). The DNA end is more similar to TRBJ2-7, so the J call may be wrong. The CDR3 totals 13 residues. Germline CDR1 is MDHEN and CDR2 is SYDVKM. The CDR3 DNA is TGTGCCAGCAGTTCCGGACTGACCTACGAGCAGTACTTC. It yields the protein CASSSGLTYEQYF.

This chain connects TRBV6-1 to TRBJ2-3; a weak D match, TRBD2 (7 bases). Germline CDR1 MNHNS, CDR2 SASEGT. The CDR3 is 14 residues long. V gave up 5 bases and J gave up 2 bases, with 11 bases separating them. The CDR3 reads CASSWGGATDTQYF. The CDR3 DNA is TGTGCCAGCAGTTGGGGGGGGGCCACAGATACGCAGTATTTT.

The gene calls are TRBV25-1 and TRBJ1-4, with no clear D. CDR3 length: 14 amino acids. Looked up from germline, CDR1 is MGHDK and CDR2 is SYGVNS. Trimming pared 6 bases from V and 3 bases from J, leaving 11 bases between. The CDR3 loop is CASSYRQSNEKLFF. The CDR3, as DNA: TGTGCCAGCAGCTACAGACAATCTAATGAAAAACTGTTTTTT.

V usage is TRBV19 and J usage is TRBJ1-5; perhaps TRBD1 as D (6 bases). There are 13 residues in the CDR3. The germline V gene has CDR1 LNHDA and CDR2 SQIVND (reference sequence). Trimming stripped 5 bases from V and 2 bases from J, with 7 bases between. The CDR3 DNA is TGTGCCAGTAGTTGGACAGGCAATCAGCCCCAGCATTTT. Translating it yields CASSWTGNQPQHF. The full variable domain, completed using reference TRBV19 and TRBJ1-5, is DGGITQSPKYLFRKEGQNVTLSCEQNLNHDAMYWYRQDPGQGLRLIYYSQIVNDFQKGDIAEGYSVSREKKESFPLTVTSAQKNPTAFYLCASSWTGNQPQHFGDGTRLSIL.